This entry lists 30 T cell receptor beta chains sequenced from one sample in a study of a mutant IDH1 vaccine in newly diagnosed glioma (dated by TCRdb to about 2021). Libraries were prepared through the immunoSEQ multiplex PCR assay. TCRdb stores this immuneACCESS table with in-frame sequences only. Part of the clones is absent; in the studies checked, under half of the shortfall reflects unresolved V genes, and no reason is known for the rest. In this sample the table shows 45,000 to 55,000 clones, 70% to 90% of which occur a single time. The top ten constitute less than 3% of the sample. Explained via the paper, the time point label denotes: baseline, week 1 (first vaccination visit). The sample's treatment or condition, from its label and the paper: pre-vaccination baseline after standard-of-care therapy. The sequences come from PBMCs, collected from a glioma patient treated with radiotherapy, temozolomide or both. The receptors stem from a middle-aged man with glioma.

The chain employs TRBV5-1 and TRBJ2-3; no definite D call. Germline assignment: CDR1 SGHRS and CDR2 YFSETQ. This CDR3 contains 14 residues. V was trimmed by 3 bases and J by 3 bases, leaving 11 bases between them. The CDR3: CASSSRDGTDTQYF. CDR3 in DNA: TGCGCCAGCAGCTCCCGCGACGGAACAGATACGCAGTATTTT.

The chain links TRBV29-1 to TRBJ1-3; tentative D call: TRBD1 (5 bases). The germline CDR1 and CDR2 sequences are SQVTM and ANQGSEA. Deletions cut 5 bases from V and 2 bases from J, with 16 bases between. The CDR3 sequence is 15 residues long. This CDR3 is CSVRAGTAAGNTIYF. In nucleotides, the CDR3 is TGCAGCGTTAGGGCAGGGACTGCTGCTGGAAACACCATATATTTT.

J is TRBJ2-2 and V is TRBV9; 11 bases fit TRBD2. The trim removed 0 bases at V and 5 bases at J, leaving 6 bases unmatched. This CDR3 is 17 amino acids long. Germline assignment: CDR1 SGDLS and CDR2 YYNGEE. CDR3 nucleotide sequence: TGTGCCAGCAGCGTAGCTTCCACTAGCGGGAGTACCGGGGAGCTGTTTTTT. It specifies CASSVASTSGSTGELFF.

This sequence joins TRBV19 and TRBJ1-2; 7 nucleotides align to TRBD1. The V segment lost 8 bases and the J segment 4 bases; nucleotides outside the gene matches: 13. In germline, CDR1 is LNHDA, CDR2 SQIVND (reference sequence). The length of the CDR3 is 15 residues. The CDR3 sequence is CASWGWGDSSYGYTF. CDR3 DNA: TGTGCCAGTTGGGGTTGGGGGGACAGCTCCTATGGCTACACCTTC.

The chain uses TRBV4-1 and TRBJ2-6, with D tentatively TRBD2 (6 bases). Germline lookup yields CDR1 MGHRA and CDR2 YSYEKL. Deletions cut 6 bases from V and 2 bases from J, with 11 bases between. The CDR3 has 15 residues. The CDR3 bases are TGCGCCAGCAGAAGTTGGGGGGCTGGGGCCAACGTCCTGACTTTC. Its translation is CASRSWGAGANVLTF.

The rearrangement uses TRBV9 and TRBJ1-2; D gene ambiguous. The CDR3 is 14 amino acids. Germline loops: CDR1 SGDLS, CDR2 YYNGEE. The V and J ends lost 0 bases and 6 bases respectively, with 12 bases between them. The CDR3 coding sequence is TGTGCCAGCAGCGTAGGAAGGTATGGGGATGGCTACACCTTC. This translates into CASSVGRYGDGYTF.

This chain links TRBV6-4 with TRBJ2-3; weak D call: TRBD2 (5 bases). CDR3 length: 15 amino acids. V gave up 2 bases and J gave up 2 bases, with 11 bases separating them. Per the germline V gene, CDR1 is MRHNA and CDR2 is SNTAGT. CDR3 in amino acids: CASSDHGLLTDTQYF. The CDR3 region has the DNA TGTGCCAGCAGTGACCACGGACTCCTCACAGATACGCAGTATTTT.

The V and J genes are TRBV18 and TRBJ2-3; TRBD2 agrees at 11 bases. CDR1 is KGHSH and CDR2 is LQKENI in the germline V gene. The CDR3 totals 16 residues. V lost 2 bases, J lost 1 base, and 2 bases stayed unmatched. The CDR3, as DNA: TGTGCCAGCTCACCAGTACTAGCGGGAGGCACAGATACGCAGTATTTT. This codes for CASSPVLAGGTDTQYF.

V gene TRBV27 combines with J gene TRBJ2-7; D is undetermined. CDR3 length: 14 amino acids. Germline V gene lookup returns CDR1 MNHEY and CDR2 SMNVEV (reference sequence). Between the trimmed V and J ends, which lost 6 bases and 3 bases, there was a span of 15 bases. The CDR3 DNA is TGTGCCAGCAGGCCCTTTGGGCGGATCTACGAGCAGTACTTC. Its protein product is CASRPFGRIYEQYF.

A few counts support this clone. V is TRBV19 and J is TRBJ2-2, with D tentatively TRBD1 (6 bases). The CDR3 extends over 16 amino acids. The V and J ends lost 2 bases and 4 bases respectively, with 14 bases between them. Germline CDR1 is LNHDA and CDR2 is SQIVND (reference sequence). In DNA form, the CDR3 reads TGTGCCAGTAGTATATTCTCAGGGGTGTTCACCGGGGAGCTGTTTTTT. Protein sequence: CASSIFSGVFTGELFF.

CDR3 coding DNA: TGTGCCACCAGCAGAGCTCGCACCGCTAGCACAGATACGCAGTATTTT. This encodes CATSRARTASTDTQYF. The rearrangement uses TRBV15 and TRBJ2-3, with D hard to call. Per germline, CDR1 LNHNV and CDR2 YYDKDF (reference sequence). The CDR3 is made up of 16 amino acids. The germline V and J ends were trimmed by 1 base and 0 bases, with 11 bases remaining between them.

V gene TRBV19 combines with J gene TRBJ2-1, with 11 bases aligning to TRBD1. This CDR3 spans 14 amino acids. V dropped 3 bases and J dropped 6; count of bases not matched to a gene: 1. The germline gives CDR1 LNHDA, CDR2 SQIVND (reference sequence). CDR3 sequence (DNA): TGTGCCAGTAGTATGGGACAGGGGGTCAATGAGCAGTTCTTC. The encoded protein is CASSMGQGVNEQFF.

This clone was observed a few times. The chain carries TRBV25-1 and TRBJ1-1; D gene ambiguous. The germline V and J ends were trimmed by 6 bases and 1 base, with 6 bases remaining between them. The CDR3 contains 12 residues. The germline V gene encodes CDR1 MGHDK and CDR2 SYGVNS. CDR3 sequence: CASRLGNTEAFF. CDR3 nucleotide sequence: TGTGCCAGCAGACTGGGGAACACTGAAGCTTTCTTT.

The V gene is TRBV2, the J gene TRBJ1-5; a possible D gene is TRBD1 (5 bases). V was pared by 2 bases and J by 4 bases, with 9 bases between. Per the germline V gene, CDR1 is SNHLY and CDR2 is FYNNEI. There are 14 residues in the CDR3. This CDR3 reads CASSEQGGNQPQHF. DNA for the CDR3: TGTGCCAGCAGTGAACAGGGAGGAAATCAGCCCCAGCATTTT.

CDR3 DNA: TGTGCCAGCAGTTACCAGGGGTGGGGCACAGATACGCAGTATTTT. Protein product: CASSYQGWGTDTQYF. The chain couples TRBV6-6 to TRBJ2-3, with D possibly matching TRBD1 (6 bases). The CDR3 has 15 residues. Germline CDR1 is MNHNY and CDR2 is SVGAGI (reference sequence). V was clipped by 2 bases and J by 1 base, with 10 bases between them.

The rearrangement uses TRBV4-3 and TRBJ1-4; D may be TRBD1 (5 bases). Germline lookup yields CDR1 LGHNA and CDR2 YSLEER. Trimming shortened V by 4 bases and J by 14 bases, and 17 bases separated the two germline ends. The CDR3 is 13 residues long. The CDR3, as DNA: TGCGCCAGCAGCCCCCGGGGGAGGGGAACGCTGTTTTTT. Translation: CASSPRGRGTLFF.

The rearrangement joins TRBV21-1 to TRBJ1-5. TRBV21-1 is given as a pseudogene. The CDR3 loop spans 14 amino acids. The CDR3 DNA reads as TGTGCCAGCAGCAATTGGAGGAAAGGTCAGCCCCAGCATTTT. It specifies CASSNWRKGQPQHF.

The chain joins TRBV29-1 to TRBJ2-4; D is possibly TRBD1 (5 bases). CDR1 is SQVTM and CDR2 is ANQGSEA in the germline V gene. Trimming left V 3 bases short and J 3 bases short, with 12 bases between. The CDR3 totals 14 residues. The CDR3 loop reads CSVDVVGVKNIQYF. The DNA of the CDR3 is TGCAGCGTTGACGTGGTAGGGGTCAAAAACATTCAGTACTTC.

The chain is built from TRBV5-6 and TRBJ1-5; weak D call: TRBD1 (5 bases). CDR3 size: 16 residues. Germline V gives CDR1 SGHDT, CDR2 YYEEEE. The V end was cut by 0 bases, the J end by 7 bases, with 17 bases between. CDR3 nucleotides: TGTGCCAGCAGCTTGGCCGGATGGGCCGGGGGGCAGCCCCAGCATTTT. Amino acid sequence: CASSLAGWAGGQPQHF.

This clone was seen only once. V usage is TRBV9 and J usage is TRBJ2-5, with 10 bases matching TRBD1. Germline CDR1 is SGDLS and CDR2 is YYNGEE. This CDR3 spans 15 amino acids. V dropped 5 bases and J dropped 0; count of bases not matched to a gene: 4. CDR3 sequence reads: CASSAGTGDQETQYF. In DNA form, the CDR3 reads TGTGCCAGCAGTGCCGGGACAGGGGACCAAGAGACCCAGTACTTC.

The chain combines TRBV2 with TRBJ1-2; D may be TRBD1 (5 bases). The CDR3 consists of 13 residues. Germline V gene data show CDR1 as SNHLY and CDR2 as FYNNEI. Trimming shortened V by 1 base and J by 6 bases, and 9 bases separated the two germline ends. CDR3 loop: CASSEGQFDGYTF. The CDR3 DNA is TGTGCCAGCAGTGAAGGACAGTTTGATGGCTACACCTTC.

The CDR3 region has the DNA TGTGCCAGCAATCGGGACAGACTCTACGAGCAGTACTTC. As protein: CASNRDRLYEQYF. The chain employs TRBV6-1 and TRBJ2-7; 7 bases align to TRBD1. CDR3 length equals 13 residues. The ends lost 7 bases at V and 3 bases at J; junction bases unmatched: 6. Germline CDR1 is MNHNS and CDR2 is SASEGT.

This chain connects TRBV18 to TRBJ2-7, with 11 bases that match TRBD1. This CDR3 has 15 residues. Trimming at V came to 3 bases and at J to 3 bases, leaving 4 bases not matched to a gene. Germline V gene lookup returns CDR1 KGHSH and CDR2 LQKENI. In nucleotides, the CDR3 is TGTGCCAGCTCACCTCAGGGACAGGGGGACTACGAGCAGTACTTC. Its translation: CASSPQGQGDYEQYF.

This chain uses TRBV27 with TRBJ2-4, with TRBD2 as a possible D gene (7 bases). The CDR3 extends over 16 amino acids. Germline assignment: CDR1 MNHEY and CDR2 SMNVEV (reference sequence). Trimming removed 8 bases at V and 1 base at J, with 18 bases between. CDR3: CASAVWEGGAKNIQYF. DNA of the CDR3: TGTGCCAGCGCCGTCTGGGAGGGGGGGGCCAAAAACATTCAGTACTTC.

The rearrangement links TRBV27 to TRBJ2-7; the match to TRBD1 covers 9 bases. There are 16 residues in the CDR3. After removal of 2 bases from V and 5 bases from J, the junction contained 10 bases not matched to a gene. Looked up from germline, CDR1 is MNHEY and CDR2 is SMNVEV (reference sequence). DNA for the CDR3: TGTGCCAGCAGTTTACGCGCGACAGGGGGTCTCCACGAGCAGTACTTC. Amino acid sequence: CASSLRATGGLHEQYF.

V gene TRBV11-2 combines with J gene TRBJ2-4, with 9 bases matching TRBD2. Trimming removed 6 bases from V and 0 bases from J; junction bases left unmatched: 15. This CDR3 comprises 19 residues. CDR1 and CDR2 (germline): SGHAT, FQNNGV. CDR3 protein: CASRPNSGSPLIAKNIQYF. DNA for the CDR3: TGTGCCAGCAGACCAAATAGCGGGAGCCCTTTAATAGCCAAAAACATTCAGTACTTC. Full variable domain (missing parts from reference TRBV11-2 and TRBJ2-4): EAGVAQSPRYKIIEKRQSVAFWCNPISGHATLYWYQQILGQGPKLLIQFQNNGVVDDSQLPKDRFSAERLKGVDSTLKIQPAKLEDSAVYLCASRPNSGSPLIAKNIQYFGAGTRLSVL.

The V and J genes are TRBV6-6 and TRBJ2-7, with 10 bases lining up with TRBD1. V gave up 6 bases and J gave up 7 bases; unmatched junction bases: 6. Germline loops: CDR1 MNHNY, CDR2 SVGAGI (reference sequence). The CDR3 consists of 13 residues. For the CDR3, the DNA is TGTGCCAGCAGCCGACAGGGGGCGGGTGAGCAGTACTTC. As protein: CASSRQGAGEQYF.

CDR3 coding DNA: TGTGCCAGCAGCCTTTCTAGCGGGAGATCCTACAATGAGCAGTTCTTC. Amino acids: CASSLSSGRSYNEQFF. The chain joins TRBV5-6 to TRBJ2-1, with 10 bases that match TRBD2. Trimming cost V 4 bases and J 1 base; bases outside gene matches: 5. Germline CDR1 SGHDT, CDR2 YYEEEE. CDR3 length equals 16 residues. The variable domain in full, with the rest retrieved from reference TRBV5-6 and TRBJ2-1, is DAGVTQSPTHLIKTRGQQVTLRCSPKSGHDTVSWYQQALGQGPQFIFQYYEEEERQRGNFPDRFSGHQFPNYSSELNVNALLLGDSALYLCASSLSSGRSYNEQFFGPGTRLTVL.

The V gene is TRBV2, the J gene TRBJ1-5, with no clear D. Germline V gene sequence: CDR1 SNHLY, CDR2 FYNNEI. This CDR3 spans 13 amino acids. Trimming removed 4 bases at V and 1 base at J, with 5 bases between. The chain's CDR3 is CASSAESNQPQHF. DNA of the CDR3: TGTGCCAGCAGTGCCGAAAGCAATCAGCCCCAGCATTTT.

The V and J genes are TRBV14 and TRBJ1-1; tentatively, D is TRBD1 (5 bases). The germline CDR1 and CDR2 sequences are SGHDN and FVKESK. V shed 7 bases and J shed 2 bases, with 11 bases lying between them. This CDR3 is 13 amino acids long. Here the CDR3 reads CASTSQVNTEAFF. The DNA of the CDR3 is TGTGCCAGCACCTCACAGGTTAACACTGAAGCTTTCTTT.